This TCR beta chain was identified during a study of cytomegalovirus exposure and HLA in healthy donors (dated by TCRdb to the late 2010s). Looking at the study overall: An earlier analysis of some 500 of the donors reported 250 to 350 Gb of sequence data and about 100 million unique TCR beta sequences from about 179 million T cells. Roughly 300 gigabases of sequencing data and roughly 90 million unique TCR sequences were included in an early release covering about 600 HLA-typed donors. The genetic ancestry cluster associated with self-reported Caucasian donors included about 84% of the approximately 430 genotyped donors. The aim of the study was to test whether cataloging public T cell receptors could identify signatures of past pathogen exposure. The study used immunosequencing to profile the T cell repertoires of approximately 650 subjects and linked those repertoires to cytomegalovirus serostatus. Along with the roughly 700-subject first cohort, a separate validation cohort of more than 90 different subjects was used. To predict cytomegalovirus infection status, the study combined high-throughput TCR immunosequencing, statistical association of individual TCRs with disease status, and machine learning. A later analysis re-analyzed previously published TCR beta repertoires from approximately 700 donors and added high-resolution HLA genotyping to study TCR occurrence patterns. Rather than drawing on any new phenotypic data, the later analysis identified candidate immune exposures from TCR beta sequences and the way those sequences occurred across donors. An earlier analysis of roughly 580 of the donors used high-throughput TCR beta sequencing to judge whether each TCR beta V gene segment behaved as functional or pseudogenic. Alongside the repertoire data, information on donor age, sex, ethnicity and CMV serostatus was compiled. In a later genetic analysis, genome-wide SNP genotypes for about 65% of the roughly 670 donors were used, and that subset was treated as a discovery cohort. All discovery cohort repertoires had been generated on a single sequencing platform. HLA typing included class I and class II loci at four-digit resolution. Typing coverage differed by locus: A, B, C, DRB1 and DQB1 were typed in roughly 620-640 donors, DQA1 in roughly 500, DPA1 in approximately 600, and DPB1 in 472. Because of strong linkage in the cohort, roughly five DR-DQ haplotypes were treated as single units for association and clustering. Among roughly 400 genotyped donors of the cohort, an average of approximately 240,000 unique TCR beta nucleotide sequences were sequenced per donor, roughly a sixth of them non-productive.

The CDR3 goes from the cysteine to the phenylalanine over 18 residues. Left in the record is the CDR3 DNA by itself, 54 bases read in frame from the first base. The CDR1 and CDR2 encoded by the germline V gene are LGHNT and FRNRAP. V was cut back by 0 bases and J by 2 bases, leaving a gap of 17 bases between them. About this clone: Its antigen remains undetermined. Base qualities are not at hand, and no much larger clone is one base apart.

Beyond this particular receptor, the publication reports: A later analysis associated 17,000 or so TCR beta sequences with specific HLA alleles at a false discovery rate of 0.05. The study gave a list of 150 to 200 TCR beta chains associated with cytomegalovirus. A later analysis found that most CMV-associated TCR beta chains appeared HLA-restricted, with HLA associations seemingly driven largely by CMV exposure. According to the authors, the approach could potentially be generalized to other disease states and immunological phenotypes. A further reported finding was that TCR beta sequences accurately predicted the HLA-A and HLA-B alleles for most subjects in the first cohort. In an earlier analysis of about 600 of the donors, most TCR beta V segments appeared in productive rearrangements about 87% or about 30% of the time, broadly matching IMGT annotations. A few of the identified cytomegalovirus-associated TCR beta chains were confirmed in vitro to be specific for cytomegalovirus antigens. According to a later analysis, TCR association rates differed among HLA loci, with DRB1 alleles showing the most associated TCRs and HLA-C alleles showing the fewest. When HLA alleles, especially DR and DQ, strongly co-occurred, attributing TCR associations to individual alleles was difficult. Correlated functional status among segregating V segments might reflect linkage disequilibrium, but an unknown experimental factor could not be ruled out. In a later genetic analysis, fewer N-insertions in productive TCRs were reported among donors in an Asian-associated ancestry cluster than the roughly 700-donor mean. A cluster of highly shared sequence variants was judged likely to represent a technical artifact of the sequencing pipeline. In a later analysis, HLA-associated TCR beta chains were found to be more clonally expanded and to have lower generation probabilities than equally common non-associated chains. The classifier was reported to diagnose cytomegalovirus status with high specificity and sensitivity in both the original cohort and the validation cohort. The only immune exposure information available for the cohort was CMV serostatus. Presence/absence analyses assumed roughly uniform sequencing depth across donors, an assumption that may not hold. Because the 87-base-pair reads could not distinguish some IMGT-functional V segments, including TRBV6-2 and TRBV6-3, those segments were excluded. Because counts were too low, seventeen rarely observed V segments, including chromosome 9 orphons, were excluded from the earlier analysis of a few hundred of the donors. Because some donors lacked HLA typing at each locus, the association tests relied only on the typed subset. Several of the top co-occurrence clusters appeared to be linked to parvovirus B19, influenza, CMV and Epstein-Barr virus, according to a later analysis. The cohort was sequenced for TCR beta chains only, and without alpha or paired-chain data the features that could be detected were limited. Most TCR sequences were observed very rarely across donors, whereas some public TCRs were present in many individuals. An association between a missense DCLRE1C variant and V-gene and J-gene trimming of TCR beta chains was found in a later genetic analysis and replicated in an independent cohort.

To prepare the library, the immunoSEQ multiplex PCR assay was applied. The multiplex PCR relied on a mix of 60 forward primers for TCR Vbeta segments and 13 reverse primers for TCR Jbeta segments. The CDR3 region of rearranged TCR beta genes was amplified from genomic DNA with a multiplex PCR assay. The amplified TCR beta libraries were sequenced on the Illumina HiSeq System as 87-base-pair reads. The authors' analysis ran thus. A later analysis counted approximately 74 million unique TCR beta chains across the 500 to 850 repertoires, and approximately 11 million of these chains were shared by at least two donors. Raw reads were error-corrected and collapsed into unique sequences with a nearest-neighbor algorithm that merged closely related sequences to remove PCR and sequencing errors. CDR3 sequences were aligned to IMGT reference sequences to assign V, D and J gene segments. For a sequence to be retained, a match of at least six nucleotides was required to both a V gene segment and a J gene segment. A rearrangement counted as productive if the CDR3 had no stop codons and remained in frame with V and J, and every other rearrangement counted as non-productive. Following IMGT convention, CDR3 was defined as the stretch from the second conserved V-encoded cysteine to the conserved J-encoded phenylalanine. Sequences without an unambiguous match to a single V gene segment were excluded from the earlier analysis of about 640 of the donors. In an earlier analysis of approximately 590 of the donors, V segments were called functional above 56.7% productive rearrangements and were called segregating when the between-donor standard deviation exceeded 5%. A statistical classification framework was built for diagnosing cytomegalovirus status from the catalog of TCR beta chain sequences. V and J gene assignment, in a later analysis, came from comparing TCR nucleotide sequences with IMGT/GENE-DB human TR gene sequences. In a later analysis, CDR3 sequences and most-parsimonious VDJ recombination scenarios were assigned using the TCRdist pipeline. In a later analysis, each TCR beta chain was defined by its CDR3 amino acid sequence together with its V-gene family, and reads without a unique V-gene family were excluded. A later analysis removed roughly 590 highly shared, low-generation-probability nucleotide sequences to deal with suspected cross-contamination and a sequencing artifact. For each public chain, a later analysis derived a clonal expansion index from normalized ranks of inferred template counts within each repertoire. In a later analysis, generation probabilities were computed with a VDJ recombination model fitted to out-of-frame rearrangements, and the resulting probabilities were checked against IGoR. Hypergeometric tests were used in a later analysis to score TCR-TCR, TCR-HLA and TCR-CMV co-occurrence, with a repertoire-size bias correction applied to the TCR pairs. False discovery rates were estimated in a later analysis by permuting HLA or CMV assignments 20 times. A later analysis grouped co-occurring TCRs with DBSCAN, adding TCRdist sequence similarity when clustering within HLA-allele-positive subsets. Repertoires with fewer than 30,000 or more than 120,000 public chains, plus five repertoires with anomalous nucleotide sharing, were excluded from co-occurrence clustering. Sourced from immuneACCESS, this table was stored by TCRdb with only in-frame sequences that have V and J called. A share of the clones is absent; for the studies checked, an unresolved V gene accounts for under half, and the remainder has no known explanation. The V and J calls and clone size come from that table; D and trimming were worked out from the DNA. The sample profile shows 150,000 to 200,000 clones; around 73% of them were found once. More than 1.3% of the sample comes from the top ten.

The cohort consisted of 650 to 700 healthy bone marrow donors. All cohort members were sampled while nominally healthy, although unrecorded immune exposures were likely present. The donor was CMV seronegative and was included in the group of a few hundred seronegative cohort members. Every donor gave a peripheral blood sample, and the peripheral blood mononuclear cells from that sample were used for TCR beta sequencing. Genomic DNA was extracted from the blood cell samples with the Qiagen DNeasy Blood Extraction Kit. The source material was PBMCs. The clonotype comes from a male donor in good health and CMV-seronegative. Recombination linked TRBV12-5 to TRBJ2-1; the D gene remains uncertain. The CDR3 region: CASGLVPGAHRTYNEQFF. The DNA is as follows: TGTGCTAGTGGTTTGGTCCCCGGAGCCCACCGTACCTACAATGAGCAGTTCTTC. With all but the CDR3 taken from the reference TRBV12-5 and TRBJ2-1 genes, the full variable domain is: DARVTQTPRHKVTEMGQEVTMRCQPILGHNTVFWYRQTMMQGLELLAYFRNRAPLDDSGMPKDRFSAEMPDATLATLKIQPSEPRDSAVYFCASGLVPGAHRTYNEQFFGPGTRLTVL.